This T cell receptor (beta chain) appears in the sequencing data of a study of cytomegalovirus exposure and HLA in healthy donors. Study information: There were fewer than 130 million unique TCR beta sequences, drawn from 200 million or so T cells, in an earlier analysis. Study-level points and caveats: Per published accounts, TCR beta sequences correctly predicted the HLA-A and HLA-B alleles of most subjects. Later analysis demonstrated an association between a missense DCLRE1C variant and TCR beta V- and J-gene trimming. What a later analysis showed was that several of the most significant clusters appeared linked to common viral pathogens.

Primers included in the PCR were 60 Vbeta and 13 Jbeta primers. Only in-frame clones appear in the TCRdb table, and some are missing; sequencing was by immunoSEQ multiplex PCR. The sample lists roughly 180,000 clones, approximately 81% occurring once. The CDR3 has 14 amino acids. V lost 4 bases and J lost 8, with 12 bases in between. Germline CDR1 is SEHNR and CDR2 is FQNEAQ (reference sequence). Remarks on this clone: Its matching antigen is unknown.

The V call is TRBV7-9, the J call TRBJ1-6, with a tentative D call TRBD1 (6 bases). The receptor was derived from a woman aged 18-30 years in good health and CMV-seropositive. The sequenced material came from PBMCs. The CDR3, as DNA: TGTGCCAGCAGCTCGACCCCAGGGGATTCACCCCTCCACTTT. Amino acid sequence: CASSSTPGDSPLHF.